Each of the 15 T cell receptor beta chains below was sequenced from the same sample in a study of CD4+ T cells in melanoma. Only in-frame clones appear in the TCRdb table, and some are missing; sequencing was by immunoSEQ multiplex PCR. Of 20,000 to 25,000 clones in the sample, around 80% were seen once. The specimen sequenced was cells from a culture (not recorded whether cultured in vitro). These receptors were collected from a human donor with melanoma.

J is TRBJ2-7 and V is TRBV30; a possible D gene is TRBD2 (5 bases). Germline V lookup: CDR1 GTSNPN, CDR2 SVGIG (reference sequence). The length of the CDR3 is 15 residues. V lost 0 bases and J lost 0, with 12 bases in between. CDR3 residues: CAWSVLGLSSYEQYF. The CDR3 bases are TGTGCCTGGAGTGTACTAGGCTTGAGCTCCTACGAGCAGTACTTC.

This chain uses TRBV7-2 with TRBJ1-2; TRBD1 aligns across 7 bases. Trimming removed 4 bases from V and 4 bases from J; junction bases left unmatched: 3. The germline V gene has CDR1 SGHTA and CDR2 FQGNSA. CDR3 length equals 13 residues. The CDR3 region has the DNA TGTGCCAGCAGCTATGACAGGGCCTATGGCTACACCTTC. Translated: CASSYDRAYGYTF.

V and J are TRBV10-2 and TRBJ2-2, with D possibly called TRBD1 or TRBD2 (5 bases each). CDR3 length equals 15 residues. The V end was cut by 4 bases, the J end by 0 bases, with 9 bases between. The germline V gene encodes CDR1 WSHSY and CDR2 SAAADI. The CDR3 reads CASSVWGTNTGELFF. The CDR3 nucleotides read TGCGCCAGCAGTGTATGGGGGACGAACACCGGGGAGCTGTTTTTT.

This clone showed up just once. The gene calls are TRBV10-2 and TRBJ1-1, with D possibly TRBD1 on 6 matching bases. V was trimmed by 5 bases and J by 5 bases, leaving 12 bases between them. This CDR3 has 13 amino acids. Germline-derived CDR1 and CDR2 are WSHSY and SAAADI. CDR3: CASSLQGRTEAFF. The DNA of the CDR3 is TGCGCCAGCAGTCTACAGGGACGGACTGAAGCTTTCTTT.

The CDR3 reads CASRAGNTEAFF. CDR3 nucleotide sequence: TGTGCCAGCAGGGCCGGGAACACTGAAGCTTTCTTT. This chain uses TRBV2 with TRBJ1-1; the D is unclear. The germline V gene has CDR1 SNHLY and CDR2 FYNNEI. Trimming shortened V by 6 bases and J by 1 base, and 6 bases separated the two germline ends. This CDR3 comprises 12 residues.

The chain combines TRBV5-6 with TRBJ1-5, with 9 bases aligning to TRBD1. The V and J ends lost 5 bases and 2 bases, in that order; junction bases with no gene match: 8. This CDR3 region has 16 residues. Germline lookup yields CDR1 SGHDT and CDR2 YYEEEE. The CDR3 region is CASSKGQGLGNQPQHF. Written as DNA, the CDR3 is TGTGCCAGCAGTAAGGGACAGGGTTTGGGCAATCAGCCCCAGCATTTT.

The CDR3, as DNA: TGCGCCAGCAGCTTTGCCGGTGATACGCAGTATTTT. It codes for CASSFAGDTQYF. This rearrangement joins TRBV5-1 to TRBJ2-3, with D unclear. The CDR3 covers 12 residues. Trimming removed 2 bases at V and 6 bases at J, with 7 bases between. The germline CDR1 and CDR2 sequences are SGHRS and YFSETQ.

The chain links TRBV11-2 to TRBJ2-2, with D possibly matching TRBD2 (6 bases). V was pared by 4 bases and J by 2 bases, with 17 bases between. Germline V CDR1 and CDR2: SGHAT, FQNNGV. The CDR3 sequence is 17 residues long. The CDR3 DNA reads TGTGCCAGCAGCTCGTTACTGTCGCGGGGTAACACCGGGGAGCTGTTTTTT. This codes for CASSSLLSRGNTGELFF.

This CDR3 is CAWSGQGFQPQHF. The CDR3 DNA reads as TGTGCCTGGAGTGGACAGGGGTTTCAGCCCCAGCATTTT. This rearrangement joins TRBV30 to TRBJ1-5; 8 positions agree with TRBD1. CDR1 and CDR2 (germline): GTSNPN, SVGIG (reference sequence). J lost 6 bases, V lost 1 base, and 2 bases had no gene match. The CDR3 contains 13 residues.

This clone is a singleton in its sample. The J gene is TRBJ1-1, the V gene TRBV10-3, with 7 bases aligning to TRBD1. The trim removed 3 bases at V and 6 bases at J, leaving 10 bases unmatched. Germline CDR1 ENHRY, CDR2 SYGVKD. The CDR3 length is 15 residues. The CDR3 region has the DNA TGTGCCATCAGTGATATGGGCGGGACAGAGGCTGAAGCTTTCTTT. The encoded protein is CAISDMGGTEAEAFF.

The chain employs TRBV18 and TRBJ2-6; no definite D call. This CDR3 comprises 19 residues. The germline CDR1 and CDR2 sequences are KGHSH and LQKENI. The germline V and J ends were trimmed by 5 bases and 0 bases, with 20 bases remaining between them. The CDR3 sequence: CASSTLAPKDVSGANVLTF. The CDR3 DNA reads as TGTGCCAGCTCAACCCTTGCCCCAAAGGACGTCTCTGGGGCCAACGTCCTGACTTTC.

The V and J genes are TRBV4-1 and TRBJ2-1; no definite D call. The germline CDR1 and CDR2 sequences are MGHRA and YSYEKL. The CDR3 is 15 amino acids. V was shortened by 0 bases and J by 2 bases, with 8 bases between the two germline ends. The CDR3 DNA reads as TGCGCCAGCAGCCAAGATAACTCCGCCTACAATGAGCAGTTCTTC. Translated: CASSQDNSAYNEQFF.

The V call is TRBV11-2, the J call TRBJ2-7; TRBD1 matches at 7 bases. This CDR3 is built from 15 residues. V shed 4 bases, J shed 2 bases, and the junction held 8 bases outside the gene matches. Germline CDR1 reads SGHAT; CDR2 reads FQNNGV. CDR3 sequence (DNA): TGTGCCAGCAGCTCATACAGGGGATCCGCCTACGAGCAGTACTTC. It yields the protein CASSSYRGSAYEQYF.

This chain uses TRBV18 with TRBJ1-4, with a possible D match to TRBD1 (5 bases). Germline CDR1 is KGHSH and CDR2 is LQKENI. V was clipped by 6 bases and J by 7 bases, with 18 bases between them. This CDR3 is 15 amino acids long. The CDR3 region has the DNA TGTGCCAGCTCCAGGGTGAATTCGGTTGGTGAAAAACTGTTTTTT. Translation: CASSRVNSVGEKLFF.

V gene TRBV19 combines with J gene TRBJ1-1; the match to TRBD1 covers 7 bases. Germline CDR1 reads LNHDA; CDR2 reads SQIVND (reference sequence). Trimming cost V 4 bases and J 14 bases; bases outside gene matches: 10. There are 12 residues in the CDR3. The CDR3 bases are TGTGCCAGTAGTACGAGACAGGGAGACTCCTTCTTT. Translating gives CASSTRQGDSFF.